This T cell receptor beta chain was sequenced during a study of blood T cell repertoires in COVID-19. This table comes from immunoSEQ multiplex PCR, and its TCRdb copy is limited to in-frame clones, with some not included. The table has roughly 160,000 clones, approximately 90% seen once. The sequence was obtained from a man between 18 and 35 years old with acute or convalescent COVID-19. The specimen was peripheral blood.

CDR3 protein: CASSRTGYYGYTF. The CDR3 DNA is TGTGCCAGTAGTAGGACAGGGTACTATGGCTACACCTTC. This rearrangement joins TRBV19 to TRBJ1-2, with TRBD1 matching 8 bases. V shed 4 bases and J 3 bases; nucleotides not matched to a gene: 1. The germline gives CDR1 LNHDA, CDR2 SQIVND (reference sequence). The CDR3 spans 13 residues.